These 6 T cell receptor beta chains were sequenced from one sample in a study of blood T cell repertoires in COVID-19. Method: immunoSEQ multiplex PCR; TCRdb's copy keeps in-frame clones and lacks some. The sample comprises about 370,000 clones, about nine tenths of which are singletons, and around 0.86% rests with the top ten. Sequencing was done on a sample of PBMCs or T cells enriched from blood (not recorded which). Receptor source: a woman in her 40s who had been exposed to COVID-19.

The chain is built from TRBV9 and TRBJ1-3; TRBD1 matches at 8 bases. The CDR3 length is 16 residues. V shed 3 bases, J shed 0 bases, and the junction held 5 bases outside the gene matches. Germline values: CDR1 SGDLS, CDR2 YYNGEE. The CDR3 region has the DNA TGTGCCAGCAGCGACAGGGGGGGCCACTCTGGAAACACCATATATTTT. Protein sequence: CASSDRGGHSGNTIYF.

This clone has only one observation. CDR3 nucleotide sequence: TGTGCCAGCAGCTCGGGAGGCTATAATTCACCCCTCCACTTT. Its translation is CASSSGGYNSPLHF. The genes are TRBV5-5 and TRBJ1-6; no definite D call. This CDR3 has 14 amino acids. V was clipped by 3 bases and J by 3 bases, with 7 bases between them. Germline V gene lookup returns CDR1 SGHKS and CDR2 YYEKEE (reference sequence).

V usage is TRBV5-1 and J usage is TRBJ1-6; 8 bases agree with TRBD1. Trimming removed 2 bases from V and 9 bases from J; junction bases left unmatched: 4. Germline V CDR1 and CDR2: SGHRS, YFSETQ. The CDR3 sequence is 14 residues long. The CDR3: CASSFGTGTSPLHF. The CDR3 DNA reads TGCGCCAGCAGCTTTGGGACAGGCACTTCACCCCTCCACTTT.

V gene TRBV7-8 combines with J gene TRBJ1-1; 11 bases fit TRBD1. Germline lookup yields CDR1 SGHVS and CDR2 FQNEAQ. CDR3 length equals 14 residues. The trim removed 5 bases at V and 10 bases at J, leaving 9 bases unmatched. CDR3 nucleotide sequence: TGTGCCAGCAGCCCCGGACAGGGGGCTGTGATAGCTTTCTTT. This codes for CASSPGQGAVIAFF. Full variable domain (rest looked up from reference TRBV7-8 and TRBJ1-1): GAGVSQSPRYKVAKRGQDVALRCDPISGHVSLFWYQQALGQGPEFLTYFQNEAQLDKSGLPSDRFFAERPEGSVSTLKIQRTQQEDSAVYLCASSPGQGAVIAFFGQGTRLTVV.

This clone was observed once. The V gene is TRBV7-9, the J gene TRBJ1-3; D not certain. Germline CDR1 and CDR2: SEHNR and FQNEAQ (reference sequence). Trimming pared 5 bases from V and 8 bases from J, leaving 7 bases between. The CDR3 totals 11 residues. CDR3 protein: CASSPRDTIYF. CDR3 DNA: TGTGCCAGCAGCCCCCGGGACACCATATATTTT. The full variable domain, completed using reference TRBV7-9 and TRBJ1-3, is DTGVSQNPRHKITKRGQNVTFRCDPISEHNRLYWYRQTLGQGPEFLTYFQNEAQLEKSRLLSDRFSAERPKGSFSTLEIQRTEQGDSAMYLCASSPRDTIYFGEGSWLTVV.

CDR3 nucleotides: TGTGCCAGCAGCCAGCGAGAGGAGACCCAGTACTTC. Protein product: CASSQREETQYF. The J gene is TRBJ2-5, the V gene TRBV7-2; D not certain. CDR3 length: 12 residues. CDR1 SGHTA and CDR2 FQGNSA come from the germline V gene. Trimming pared 5 bases from V and 5 bases from J, leaving 9 bases between.